This TCR beta chain was profiled in a study of early T cells in non-severe SARS-CoV-2 infection (dated by TCRdb to the early 2020s). Concerning the study at large: TCR sequencing used bulk RNA from unsorted whole blood, so alpha and beta chains could not be paired.

Set within a cohort of healthcare workers in London, UK, this nested case-control study involved weekly PCR testing of nasopharyngeal swabs along with blood sampling. Between 23 and 31 March 2020, the week of the UK lockdown, healthcare workers were enrolled and then followed up weekly for as long as 16 weeks. This clonotype was detected only a few times. It has no known antigen specificity. No per-base quality is available; no much larger clone lies one base away. The germline V gene sets CDR1 to SQVTM and CDR2 to ANQGSEA. V and J are trimmed by 6 bases and 7 bases, and the gene matches miss 4 bases of the junction. Taken from cysteine to phenylalanine, the CDR3 has 12 residues. Only the CDR3 DNA stays, 36 bases, in frame from base 1. Here is what the overall study found, with its caveats: Matching against VDJdb was skewed toward anti-spike CD8 responses, likely underestimated virus-specific expansions, and missed private and CD4 specificities.

Library preparation used 5' RACE. The reads were generated on a NextSeq 500. To correct for sequencing error and PCR bias, the TCR library protocol tagged individual cDNA molecules with unique molecular identifiers. Sequencing covered both TCR alpha and beta chains, and within each sample the abundances of alpha and beta sequences were tightly co-correlated. The source study handled its data this way. V gene, J gene and CDR3 annotation of TCR sequences was performed with Decombinator V4. Expanded TCRs were defined as changing significantly between any two time points under a Poisson model with p below 0.0001. TCR abundances were normalised to the total number of TCRs sequenced per sample and expressed as counts per million. TRAV1-2 paired with TRAJ12, TRAJ20 or TRAJ33 defined MAIT TCRs, while TRAV10 paired with TRAJ18 defined iNKT TCRs. VDJdb, accessed 1 November 2021, was searched for CMV, EBV and SARS-CoV-2 annotated TCRs, with TCRs annotated for multiple antigens excluded. TCRdb redid the processing of the public reads, applying fastp at Q25 and MiXCR, and retained in-frame beta chains. Identical CDR3 proteins give one entry, which carries the most common genes and DNA. The V and J calls reflect TCRdb's pipeline rather than the authors' work. The sample has around 47,000 distinct CDR3 sequences on record, about 11% of them singletons. The ten largest account for about 9.5% of the sample.

The sequence joins TRBV29-1 to TRBJ2-1; the central 9 bases match TRBD1. The sequenced material came from whole blood. This receptor was taken from an adult who was a healthcare worker with PCR-confirmed SARS-CoV-2 infection or an uninfected control (not recorded which). The CDR3 region: CSVTGTGNEQFF. The DNA reads as follows: TGCAGCGTGACCGGGACAGGGAATGAGCAGTTCTTC.